A selection of T cell receptor beta chains follows, all from one sample in a study of Graves' ophthalmopathy and Graves' hyperthyroidism. One entry per CDR3 protein results from TCRdb running MiXCR on the multiplex PCR reads. The data hold fewer than 400,000 distinct CDR3 sequences, with approximately 16% observed a single time. Material: peripheral blood. The receptors here all came from a woman between 18 and 30 years old with Graves' ophthalmopathy. The CDR3 runs from the conserved cysteine through the conserved F or W. Fields, in order: V gene, clone size, J gene, D gene, CDR3 DNA, CDR3 protein. A D gene is named only where the DNA matches it firmly. Part of the rows lack a size; the others show once, few, many or a class for expanded clones.

TRBV6-5,many,TRBJ1-2,NA,TGTGCCAGCAGTTATTACGGTGGCTACACCTTC,CASSYYGGYTF
TRBV6-1,many,TRBJ2-2,TRBD1,TGTGCCAGCAGCTCCCCGGGACAGGGTCTGACCGGGGAGCTGTTTTTT,CASSSPGQGLTGELFF
TRBV6-1,once,TRBJ2-5,NA,TGTGCCAGTGCTCAACCGGGGCAAGAGACCCAGTACTTC,CASAQPGQETQYF
TRBV7-2,few,TRBJ2-7,TRBD2,TGTGCCAGCAGCGGCGGGAGGGAGTACGAGCAGTACTTC,CASSGGREYEQYF
TRBV7-6,many,TRBJ2-4,NA,TGTGCCAGCAGTCCGGGACTCTACCTGTACTTC,CASSPGLYLYF
TRBV6-1,few,TRBJ2-7,NA,TGTGCCAGCAGTGACGCCCATCGGATCTACGAGCAGTACTTC,CASSDAHRIYEQYF
TRBV7-2,many,TRBJ1-5,NA,TGTGCCAGCAGCTTCCAGCAGGGGAATCAGCCCCAGCATTTT,CASSFQQGNQPQHF
TRBV27,many,TRBJ1-2,NA,TGTGCCAGCAGTCCAACGGGGCCTAATGGCTACACCTTC,CASSPTGPNGYTF
TRBV20-1,NA,TRBJ2-2,NA,TGCAGTGCTAGAGATCCTGGCTATCCCGGGGAGCTGTTTTTT,CSARDPGYPGELFF
TRBV12-3/TRBV12-4,NA,TRBJ1-1,NA,TGTGCCAGCAGTTTTTGGGTGACCCCGAACACTGAAGATTTCTTT,CASSFWVTPNTEDFF
TRBV6-5,few,TRBJ2-5,TRBD2,TGTGCCAGCAGTTTAGCGGGTGCAACCCAGTACTTC,CASSLAGATQYF
TRBV30,many,TRBJ1-1,NA,TGTGCCTGGAGTTCCCCCCGGGGCAGGGGTGGCACTGAAGCTTTCTTT,CAWSSPRGRGGTEAFF
TRBV28,many,TRBJ2-7,NA,TGTGCCAGCGCCCTCTCCCCCAACGAGCAGTACTTC,CASALSPNEQYF
TRBV29-1,many,TRBJ2-6,NA,TGCAGCGTTGAAGAGGGGGCGTGGGGGGCCAACGTCCTGACTTTC,CSVEEGAWGANVLTF
TRBV12-3/TRBV12-4,many,TRBJ2-5,NA,TGTGCCAGCAGTTTACTAAGTGCCGAGACCCAGTACTTC,CASSLLSAETQYF
TRBV11-2,NA,TRBJ2-7,NA,TGTGCCACCTTGGGAGAGTCCGTGCAGTACTTC,CATLGESVQYF
TRBV24-1,NA,TRBJ1-1,NA,TGTGCCACCAGTGCCCAAATGACGGGTGAAGCTTTCTTT,CATSAQMTGEAFF
TRBV24-1,many,TRBJ2-3,NA,TGTGCCACCAGGGGGACGGGAGATACGCAGTATTTT,CATRGTGDTQYF
TRBV30,many,TRBJ1-5,NA,TGTGCCTGGAGTCCCGAGGGGCGACAGCCCCAGCATTTT,CAWSPEGRQPQHF
TRBV5-5,NA,TRBJ1-1,NA,TGTGCCAGCAGCGCCCCCGAGACGGGGAACACTGAAGCTTTCTTT,CASSAPETGNTEAFF
TRBV10-3,many,TRBJ2-7,NA,TGTGCCATCAGTGAGTCGATTCGAGCAGGGACCTACGAGCAGTACTTC,CAISESIRAGTYEQYF
TRBV6-2/TRBV6-3,NA,TRBJ2-5,TRBD2,TGTGCCAGCAGCACCGGGACTAGCGGGGGGTGGGAGACCCAGTACTTC,CASSTGTSGGWETQYF
TRBV27,NA,TRBJ1-1,TRBD1,TGTGCCAGCAGGGGACAGGGGGCCGACACTGAAGCTTTCTTT,CASRGQGADTEAFF
TRBV27,many,TRBJ1-5,TRBD1,TGTGCCAGCAGTTTCGGGACAGCGAATCAGCCCCAGCATTTT,CASSFGTANQPQHF
TRBV7-2,many,TRBJ1-1,NA,TGTGCCAGCAGCCTATCCGTGACGGAAGCTTTCTTT,CASSLSVTEAFF
TRBV19,many,TRBJ2-2,TRBD1,TGTGCCAGTAGTATTTACAGGGGGCTAACCGGGGAGCTGTTTTTT,CASSIYRGLTGELFF
TRBV6-1,NA,TRBJ2-2,NA,TGTGCCAGCAGAGGCGGGTGGACGAACACCGGGGAGCTGTTTTTT,CASRGGWTNTGELFF
TRBV6-2/TRBV6-3,many,TRBJ2-7,NA,TGTGCCAGCAGTTACTCGTCGAGGAGTCCGTCGCGGCAGTACTTC,CASSYSSRSPSRQYF
TRBV5-1,many,TRBJ2-7,NA,TGCGCCAGCACGACTCCTGGTGGCGAGCAGTACTTC,CASTTPGGEQYF
TRBV19,once,TRBJ2-7,NA,TGTGCCAGTAATTCCGGGACTTCTACCTACGAGCAGTACTTC,CASNSGTSTYEQYF
TRBV20-1,many,TRBJ1-6,NA,TGCAGTGCTAGAGTTTTTGGTCTTGGTTCACCCCTCCACTTT,CSARVFGLGSPLHF
TRBV12-3/TRBV12-4,NA,TRBJ1-6,NA,TGTGCCAGCAGCCAAGAAAGTCAGGGGAACTCACCCCTCCACTTT,CASSQESQGNSPLHF
TRBV7-2,many,TRBJ1-6,NA,TGTGCCAGCAGCTTAGTGGGCAGCTCCTATAATTCACCCCTCCACTTT,CASSLVGSSYNSPLHF
TRBV14,many,TRBJ2-7,NA,TGTGCCAGCAGCCAGGACGGTGGAGGTTACGAGCAGTACTTC,CASSQDGGGYEQYF
TRBV7-6,few,TRBJ2-7,TRBD1,TGTGCCAGCAGCCCGCAGACAGGGGGGACCTACGAGCAGTACTTC,CASSPQTGGTYEQYF
TRBV6-2/TRBV6-3,many,TRBJ2-2,NA,TGTGCCAGCAGTTACTCGAGGGACCCCGGGGAGCTGTTTTTT,CASSYSRDPGELFF
TRBV6-4,NA,TRBJ1-1,NA,TGTGCCAGCTTGATTCATGGGGAAGTGAACACTGAAGCTTTCTTT,CASLIHGEVNTEAFF
TRBV10-3,many,TRBJ1-5,NA,TGTGCCATCAGTCCCCGGGGCGGGGATAGCAATCAGCCCCAGCATTTT,CAISPRGGDSNQPQHF
TRBV11-1,NA,TRBJ1-1,TRBD1,TGTGCCAGCAGCAAAGGTGCAGGGGGCTTGAACACTGAAGCTTTCTTT,CASSKGAGGLNTEAFF
TRBV24-1,NA,TRBJ2-2,TRBD1,TGTGCCACCAGTGATTTGTCCCGGGACAGAAACACCGGGGAGCTGTTTTTT,CATSDLSRDRNTGELFF
TRBV28,NA,TRBJ1-5,NA,TGTGCCAGTACTACCCGGCCGGTATATAGCAATCAGCCCCAGCATTTT,CASTTRPVYSNQPQHF
TRBV27,many,TRBJ1-2,NA,TGTGCCAGCAGTTTTCACAGTAAAGGCTATGGCTACACCTTC,CASSFHSKGYGYTF
TRBV9,few,TRBJ1-1,NA,TGTGCCAGCAGCCCGGGGAGGGGGAGCACTGAAGCTTTCTTT,CASSPGRGSTEAFF
TRBV6-1,many,TRBJ1-3,NA,TGTGCCAGCAGACCTCGGGCAGGAAACACCATATATTTT,CASRPRAGNTIYF
TRBV28,many,TRBJ2-7,NA,TGTGCCAGCAGCCCTCCTGGACGGCAAAGCTCCTACGAGCAATACTTC,CASSPPGRQSSYEQYF
TRBV3-1,NA,TRBJ1-3,NA,TGTGCCAGCAGCCGAACAGACAGTAGGAACACCATATATTTT,CASSRTDSRNTIYF
TRBV4-1,many,TRBJ1-1,NA,TGCGCCAGCAGCCAAAGGACCCAAAACACTGAAGCTTTCTTT,CASSQRTQNTEAFF
TRBV5-4,NA,TRBJ1-2,NA,TGTGCCAGCAGCTTGGAGCTTTGGGGAGCAGGCCTTACTTCGGGCTACACCTTC,CASSLELWGAGLTSGYTF
TRBV20-1,many,TRBJ1-2,NA,TGCAGTGCTAGCGGGGGGGGCTATGGCTACACCTTC,CSASGGGYGYTF
TRBV6-1,NA,TRBJ1-2,NA,TGTGCCAGCAGTGACGCGCTTGCTGGCTACACCTTC,CASSDALAGYTF
TRBV6-2/TRBV6-3,many,TRBJ2-3,TRBD1,TGTGCCAGCAGACAGGGGGTCCTTGGACTGATGGGAGATACGCAGTATTTT,CASRQGVLGLMGDTQYF
TRBV6-2/TRBV6-3,NA,TRBJ1-1,NA,TGTGCCAGCAGTTACGGGGCAGAGGTTTTCTTT,CASSYGAEVFF
TRBV6-5,NA,TRBJ2-7,NA,TGTGCCAGCAGTTACTCATTAGACGGAACCTACGAGCAGTACTTC,CASSYSLDGTYEQYF
TRBV7-2,many,TRBJ2-5,TRBD2,TGTGCCAGCAGGGGATGGGCTAGCGGGGGGGAGACCCAGTACTTC,CASRGWASGGETQYF
TRBV28,many,TRBJ1-1,NA,TGTGCCAGCACCCCACATGGGATGAACACTGAAGCTTTCTTT,CASTPHGMNTEAFF